The 14 T cell receptor beta chains listed next were all sequenced from one sample in a study of blood T cell repertoires in COVID-19. The assay was immunoSEQ multiplex PCR, and TCRdb's table has in-frame clones only and misses some. The data hold nearly 250,000 clones, with roughly 79% observed a single time. Sequenced material: peripheral blood. The receptors shown here come from a woman older than 75 with acute or convalescent COVID-19.

V and J are TRBV10-3 and TRBJ2-7, with a tentative D call TRBD1 (6 bases). Germline assignment: CDR1 ENHRY and CDR2 SYGVKD. The CDR3 spans 13 residues. Trimming stripped 4 bases from V and 0 bases from J, with 7 bases between. CDR3 nucleotide sequence: TGTGCCATCAGTGGGACAGACTCCTACGAGCAGTACTTC. Its protein product is CAISGTDSYEQYF.

The chain couples TRBV2 to TRBJ1-4; TRBD1 aligns across 9 bases. The CDR3 runs to 15 residues. The V gene's germline CDR1 is SNHLY and CDR2 FYNNEI. After removal of 1 base from V and 8 bases from J, the junction contained 5 bases not matched to a gene. CDR3 protein: CASSEGGTGFEKLFF. CDR3 DNA sequence: TGTGCCAGCAGTGAAGGTGGGACAGGGTTCGAAAAACTGTTTTTT. The complete variable domain, with remaining parts taken from reference TRBV2 and TRBJ1-4, reads EPEVTQTPSHQVTQMGQEVILRCVPISNHLYFYWYRQILGQKVEFLVSFYNNEISEKSEIFDDQFSVERPDGSNFTLKIRSTKLEDSAMYFCASSEGGTGFEKLFFGSGTQLSVL.

The chain is built from TRBV4-1 and TRBJ2-7; D may be TRBD2 (5 bases). Per the germline V gene, CDR1 is MGHRA and CDR2 is YSYEKL. V shed 1 base and J shed 6 bases, with 7 bases lying between them. The CDR3 totals 12 residues. CDR3 sequence: CASSQGGGEQYF. CDR3 sequence (DNA): TGCGCCAGCAGCCAAGGTGGAGGCGAGCAGTACTTC.

The V and J genes are TRBV6-2 or TRBV6-3 and TRBJ2-1, with 7 bases that match TRBD1. The CDR3 is 11 amino acids. V shed 5 bases and J 10 bases; nucleotides not matched to a gene: 2. CDR1 is MNHEY and CDR2 is SVGEGT in the germline V gene. DNA for the CDR3: TGTGCCAGCAGTCAGGACAGGGAGCAGTTCTTC. This gives the protein CASSQDREQFF.

The chain carries TRBV7-3 and TRBJ2-1, with unresolved D. The CDR3 consists of 15 residues. V was clipped by 1 base and J by 0 bases, with 7 bases between them. Germline V CDR1 and CDR2: SGHTA, FQGTGA. The CDR3 protein is CASSLSPLSYNEQFF. The CDR3, as DNA: TGTGCCAGCAGCTTAAGTCCCCTCTCCTACAATGAGCAGTTCTTC.

The chain links TRBV5-1 to TRBJ2-5; D not certain. Between the trimmed V and J ends, which lost 0 bases and 2 bases, there was a span of 14 bases. The CDR3 contains 16 residues. Germline assignment: CDR1 SGHRS and CDR2 YFSETQ. CDR3 DNA sequence: TGCGCCAGCAGCTTGGGCCCCTCAGCAGGACAAGAGACCCAGTACTTC. This translates into CASSLGPSAGQETQYF.

This clone was counted a single time. The chain recombines TRBV21-1 with TRBJ1-2. TRBV21-1 is marked as a pseudogene. The CDR3 runs 16 residues. CDR3 in amino acids: CASSPTPGGRGYGYTF. The CDR3 region has the DNA TGTGCCAGCAGCCCCACTCCGGGGGGTCGGGGCTATGGCTACACCTTC.

This sequence joins TRBV12-3 or TRBV12-4 and TRBJ1-4; 8 bases are shared with TRBD1. This CDR3 spans 13 amino acids. V lost 4 bases and J lost 14; bases outside the gene matches: 9. In nucleotides, the CDR3 is TGTGCCAGCAGTTATTGGCAGGGGGCCTCTCTGTTTTTT. This translates into CASSYWQGASLFF.

The J gene is TRBJ2-5, the V gene TRBV23-1; 11 bases align to TRBD1. TRBV23-1 is reported as an ORF; its role is uncertain. There are 18 residues in the CDR3. With 4 bases clipped from V and 5 bases from J, the junction kept 15 bases outside the gene matches. The CDR3 nucleotides are TGCGCCAGCAGTCGCGAACCCTGGACAGGGGGCGTCTTTGAGACCCAGTACTTC. Translated: CASSREPWTGGVFETQYF.

This chain uses TRBV29-1 with TRBJ1-4; maybe TRBD1 (6 bases). Trimming cost V 8 bases and J 2 bases, with 15 bases left between them. The CDR3 contains 14 residues. CDR1 and CDR2 (germline): SQVTM, ANQGSEA. The CDR3 coding sequence is TGCAGCATCTTAACAGGGAGTACTAATGAAAAACTGTTTTTT. Protein: CSILTGSTNEKLFF.

The chain joins TRBV5-5 to TRBJ2-7; D is undetermined. V was clipped by 0 bases and J by 3 bases, with 4 bases between them. Germline loops: CDR1 SGHKS, CDR2 YYEKEE (reference sequence). The CDR3 covers 12 residues. CDR3 DNA: TGTGCCAGCAGCTTGGTCGTCTACGAGCAGTACTTC. It specifies CASSLVVYEQYF.

This clone came up once. In DNA, the CDR3 is TGTGCCAGCAGTTTTGAGGGTTATCGGGGCTACACCTTC. This sequence encodes CASSFEGYRGYTF. The V and J genes are TRBV28 and TRBJ1-2; D gene ambiguous. Germline V lookup: CDR1 MDHEN, CDR2 SYDVKM. Trimming pared 3 bases from V and 8 bases from J, leaving 13 bases between. The CDR3 loop spans 13 amino acids.

In its sample, this clone was seen once. The rearrangement uses TRBV7-2 and TRBJ2-5, with TRBD2 matching 11 bases. CDR3 length: 17 amino acids. CDR1 SGHTA and CDR2 FQGNSA come from the germline V gene. V lost 4 bases and J lost 4; bases outside the gene matches: 11. The CDR3 nucleotides read TGTGCCAGCAGCTCCCCGGATAGCGGGGGGGCCAGAGAGACCCAGTACTTC. Encoded protein: CASSSPDSGGARETQYF.

V gene TRBV25-1 combines with J gene TRBJ1-5; 9 bases line up with TRBD1. Germline trimming cut 0 bases from V and 7 bases from J; bases unmatched to any gene: 7. Germline V CDR1 and CDR2: MGHDK, SYGVNS. The CDR3 is 16 residues long. CDR3 bases: TGTGCCAGCAGTGAATATCCCGGGACAGGGAAGCAGCCCCAGCATTTT. Protein product: CASSEYPGTGKQPQHF.